This is a list of T cell receptor beta chains from one sample in a study of blood T cells in healthy people across ages. TCRdb independently ran MiXCR on the 5' RACE reads; one entry per CDR3 protein. The sample includes over 1,500,000 distinct CDR3 sequences, about 50% of them seen just once. Source material: blood. The receptors derive from a woman aged 40 to 50 in good health. The CDR3 runs from the conserved cysteine through the conserved F or W. The D gene is left open where the match is weak. Expanded clones are given a class, and other clones once, few, many or no size at all.

d_call clone_size j_call v_call cdr3_aa cdr3_nt
. . TRBJ2-5 TRBV12-3/TRBV12-4 CASRVTVQETQYF TGTGCCAGCAGAGTGACAGTCCAAGAGACCCAGTACTTC
TRBD1 . TRBJ2-7 TRBV5-1 CASNDRVTYEQYF TGCGCCAGCAACGACAGGGTCACCTACGAGCAGTACTTC
. . TRBJ1-2 TRBV12-3/TRBV12-4 CASSPRDASGYTF TGTGCCAGCAGTCCTCGAGACGCGTCGGGCTACACCTTC
TRBD2 few TRBJ2-1 TRBV10-2 CASSERGVSNEQFF TGCGCCAGCAGCGAGCGGGGGGTTTCCAATGAGCAGTTCTTC
. . TRBJ2-5 TRBV7-9 CASSLARDGFVETQYF TGTGCCAGCAGCTTAGCCCGGGACGGCTTTGTGGAGACCCAGTACTTC
TRBD1 . TRBJ2-3 TRBV5-5 CASSWGTGYEDTQYF TGTGCCAGCAGCTGGGGGACAGGGTATGAAGATACGCAGTATTTT
. few TRBJ2-4 TRBV10-3 CAISESFQGGSAKNIQYF TGTGCCATCAGTGAGTCGTTCCAGGGGGGGTCGGCCAAAAACATTCAGTACTTC
. . TRBJ2-5 TRBV12-3/TRBV12-4 CASSFPPSQETQYF TGTGCCAGCAGTTTTCCTCCCAGCCAAGAGACCCAGTACTTC
TRBD1 few TRBJ2-4 TRBV12-3/TRBV12-4 CASSRIRTGTRGEQYF TGTGCCAGCAGTCGAATAAGGACAGGGACGCGCGGGGAGCAGTACTTC
. . TRBJ2-1 TRBV28 CASSLMAKQFF TGTGCCAGCAGTTTAATGGCAAAGCAGTTCTTC
TRBD1 few TRBJ2-7 TRBV27 CASRKPGQGTYEQYF TGTGCCAGCAGAAAACCGGGACAGGGAACCTACGAGCAGTACTTC
. . TRBJ1-1 TRBV15 CATSSSGTATPEAFF TGTGCCACCAGCAGCTCCGGGACCGCAACCCCTGAAGCTTTCTTT
TRBD2 . TRBJ2-5 TRBV5-6 CASSREGMRGGFQETQYF TGTGCCAGCAGTCGTGAGGGGATGCGGGGGGGATTCCAAGAGACCCAGTACTTC
TRBD2 many TRBJ2-1 TRBV29-1 CSVEGTRGDSNEQFF TGCAGCGTTGAAGGTACGCGGGGGGACTCCAATGAGCAGTTCTTC
. few TRBJ1-5 TRBV12-3/TRBV12-4 CASSRPVAPYTQHF TGTGCCAGCAGCCGGCCGGTTGCCCCTTATACCCAGCATTTT
. . TRBJ1-4 TRBV6-1 CASHDSRDEKLFF TGTGCCAGTCATGACTCCAGGGATGAAAAACTGTTTTTT
. few TRBJ2-1 TRBV7-9 CASSTDQSILSYNEQFF TGTGCCAGCAGCACCGACCAGTCGATCCTCTCCTACAATGAGCAGTTCTTC
. . TRBJ1-5 TRBV20-1 CSASRRDTHSNQPQHF TGCAGTGCTAGCCGTCGAGACACCCATAGCAATCAGCCCCAGCATTTT
. . TRBJ1-1 TRBV6-2/TRBV6-3 CASSFISAVTEAFF TGTGCCAGCAGTTTTATTTCAGCCGTTACTGAAGCTTTCTTT
. many TRBJ2-5 TRBV2 CASSGGNQETQYF TGTGCCAGCAGTGGGGGGAACCAAGAGACCCAGTACTTC
. . TRBJ2-6 TRBV20-1 CSARGLQTGANVLTF TGCAGTGCTAGAGGGTTACAGACTGGGGCCAACGTCCTGACTTTC
. . TRBJ2-1 TRBV9 CASSVQGPTRSYNEQFF TGTGCCAGCAGCGTACAGGGGCCCACTAGATCCTACAATGAGCAGTTCTTC
. . TRBJ2-7 TRBV20-1 CSARDPGTEFYEQYF TGCAGTGCTAGAGACCCCGGGACGGAGTTTTACGAGCAGTACTTC
. . TRBJ2-1 TRBV29-1 CSAPQGSGQFF TGCAGCGCCCCACAGGGTTCCGGGCAGTTCTTC
. . TRBJ2-7 TRBV5-1 CASSLVVGDNEQYF TGCGCCAGCAGCTTGGTGGTAGGGGACAATGAGCAGTACTTC
TRBD2 . TRBJ2-5 TRBV9 CASRTTHSSGQETQYF TGTGCCAGCAGGACAACGCATTCTAGCGGACAAGAGACCCAGTACTTC
. few TRBJ2-7 TRBV4-3 CASSQDRGLGEQYF TGCGCCAGCAGCCAAGACAGGGGTTTGGGAGAGCAGTACTTC
. . TRBJ2-4 TRBV11-2 CASSRTPGQLGAKNIQYF TGTGCCAGCAGCAGAACCCCTGGACAACTCGGAGCCAAAAACATTCAGTACTTC
. few TRBJ2-3 TRBV28 CASTTTPQSQYF TGTGCCAGCACCACGACCCCCCAGTCGCAGTATTTT
TRBD2 . TRBJ2-3 TRBV6-5 CASSLLAGNTDTQYF TGTGCCAGCAGTTTGCTAGCGGGAAACACAGATACGCAGTATTTT
. . TRBJ1-2 TRBV7-9 CASNLDRIAYGYTF TGTGCCAGCAACTTAGATCGGATTGCCTATGGCTACACCTTC
. few TRBJ2-3 TRBV15 CATSRTDTDTQYF TGTGCCACCAGCAGGACAGACACAGATACGCAGTATTTT
. many TRBJ2-4 TRBV4-3 CASSQVGGGNIQYF TGCGCCAGCAGCCAAGTGGGGGGCGGAAACATTCAGTACTTC